This TCR beta chain was recovered during a study of blood T cell repertoires in COVID-19 (dated by TCRdb to about 2020). Regarding the research as a whole: Samples from collaborators originated in the United States, Italy and Spain and spanned both the acute and convalescent phases of COVID-19. The prospective study material was composed of cDNA or gDNA derived from T cells, B-cell-depleted T cells, or PBMCs. Subjects who had been exposed to COVID-19, were actively infected with it, or had recovered from it provided the deeply sampled blood TCRbeta repertoires that made up the dataset. The repertoires were released in a freely available public database meant as a resource for research on the immune response to SARS-CoV-2. The samples were drawn from the first 160 participants of the ongoing ImmuneRACE study and from 950 to 1,500 subjects provided by 6 global collaborators. Nearly every sample came with metadata listing a de-identified subject ID, COVID-19 status, age in years and sex. Where HLA class I and class II types were available, the types were taken from metadata supplied by the sample provider, not from assay-based typing. What the study reported, not specific to this receptor: The amount of clinical and demographic metadata varied by source and participant and was provided uncurated.

CDR1 and CDR2 are drawn from the germline V gene (reference sequence): LNHDA, SQIVND. The CDR3 runs 18 amino acids, cysteine and phenylalanine included. CDR3 DNA is the only sequence kept; it has 54 bases, read in frame from the first base. V ends up 5 bases short and J 3 bases short, with an unmatched junction base count of 16. Whole blood was collected in K2EDTA tubes by collaborating institutions according to the institutions' own protocols. For TCRbeta analysis, collaborators shipped samples as frozen whole blood, isolated PBMCs, or DNA extracted from either of those sample types. The immunoSEQ Assay, a bias-controlled multiplex PCR, was used to amplify TCRbeta CDR3 regions from genomic DNA. The paper's processing steps were these. The number of nucleated cells in each sample was estimated by amplification of reference gene primers within the assay. Sequence reads were collapsed and filtered to measure the absolute abundance of every unique TCRbeta CDR3 rearrangement. Productive Simpson clonality was computed per sample as the square root of Simpson's diversity index over productive rearrangements. TCRdb provides this immuneACCESS table in a form limited to in-frame rearrangements. Some clones are lacking; in checked studies, under half of them reflect an unresolved V gene, and why the rest are absent is not known. V and J calls and clone size follow that table, whereas D and trimming were derived from the DNA. The sample profile shows around 68,000 clones; around 91% of them were found once. The ten largest account for 2.5% to 3% of the sample.

Notes on this clone: Its binding antigen is unknown. No quality values exist for individual bases; no much larger clone is one base distant.

Specimen: peripheral blood. The V and J segments used are TRBV19 and TRBJ1-1, with 9 middle bases fitting TRBD1. The clonotype comes from a man aged 45-65 years with acute or convalescent COVID-19. Read as DNA, the sequence is TGTGCCAGTAGTGGGCGGACAGGGGCCCTATTAATAGACACTGAAGCTTTCTTT. It codes for CASSGRTGALLIDTEAFF.